The present T cell receptor (beta chain) was sequenced within a study of shared clonotypes between healthy human individuals. Using immunoSEQ multiplex PCR, the repertoire was profiled, and TCRdb retains in-frame clones only, with some absent. The table has roughly 850,000 clones, roughly 96% seen once. Regarding this clone: Its target is not known.

Study results and limitations: Four donors held approximately 5% of naive CD4 clonotypes in common.

Naive CD8 cells, CD45RO-negative and positively selected for CCR7, excluded terminally differentiated effector memory CD45RA+ cells. Germline V gene lookup returns CDR1 LNHDA and CDR2 SQIVND (reference sequence). Trimming stripped 5 bases from V and 4 bases from J, with 11 bases between. This CDR3 is 14 amino acids long. This chain uses TRBV19 with TRBJ2-2; possible D gene TRBD2, 5 bases. This receptor was identified in a man aged 25 to 40 in good health. Sequencing was carried out using naive CD8+ T cells sorted from blood. CDR3 loop: CASSVTSVTGELFF. In DNA, the CDR3 is TGTGCCAGTAGTGTCACTAGTGTCACCGGGGAGCTGTTTTTT.